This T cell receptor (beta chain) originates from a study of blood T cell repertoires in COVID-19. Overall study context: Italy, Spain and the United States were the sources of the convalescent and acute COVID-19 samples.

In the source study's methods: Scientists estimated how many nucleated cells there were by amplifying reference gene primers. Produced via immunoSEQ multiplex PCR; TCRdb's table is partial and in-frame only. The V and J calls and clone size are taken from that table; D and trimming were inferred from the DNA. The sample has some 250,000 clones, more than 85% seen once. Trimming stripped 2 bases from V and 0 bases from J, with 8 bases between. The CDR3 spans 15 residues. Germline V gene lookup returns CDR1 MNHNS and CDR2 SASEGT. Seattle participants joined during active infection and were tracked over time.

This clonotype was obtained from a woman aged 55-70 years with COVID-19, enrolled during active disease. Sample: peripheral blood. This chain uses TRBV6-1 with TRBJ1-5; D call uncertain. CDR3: CASSESGDSNQPQHF. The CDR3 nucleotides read TGTGCCAGCAGTGAATCGGGTGATAGCAATCAGCCCCAGCATTTT.